The 18 T cell receptor beta chains presented below share a single source sample, sequenced in a study of identifying expanded T cells in peripheral blood. Here immunoSEQ multiplex PCR was the method, and the copy in TCRdb shows in-frame clones only, minus some. The sample lists around 90,000 clones; 70% to 90% were seen once. Sequenced input: blood. The receptors were gathered from a person between 18 and 70 years old in good health.

V is TRBV28 and J is TRBJ2-4, with D possibly matching TRBD2 (6 bases). Germline lookup yields CDR1 MDHEN and CDR2 SYDVKM. The CDR3 sequence is 14 residues long. The V and J ends lost 10 bases and 1 base respectively, with 14 bases between them. The CDR3 DNA sequence: TGTGCCACAGGCGGGGATGCGGCCAAAAACATTCAGTACTTC. It codes for CATGGDAAKNIQYF.

This chain joins TRBV6-6 and TRBJ2-5; the match to TRBD2 covers 10 bases. CDR3 length equals 13 residues. Germline lookup yields CDR1 MNHNY and CDR2 SVGAGI (reference sequence). Unmatched junction bases numbered 4, after V lost 5 bases and J lost 7 bases. Written as DNA, the CDR3 is TGTGCCAGCAGTACACCTAGCGGGAGGACCCAGTACTTC. It codes for CASSTPSGRTQYF.

This clone has just one count. This rearrangement joins TRBV6-1 to TRBJ1-2; unclear D gene. Germline V gene sequence: CDR1 MNHNS, CDR2 SASEGT. The length of the CDR3 is 14 residues. V lost 0 bases and J lost 4, with 9 bases in between. The CDR3 DNA sequence: TGTGCCAGCAGTGAAGCTCCGGGCCCCTATGGCTACACCTTC. Translating gives CASSEAPGPYGYTF.

This rearrangement joins TRBV10-3 to TRBJ2-3; D is possibly TRBD2 (5 bases). V lost 0 bases to trimming and J lost 0 bases, with 7 bases between them. The germline V gene encodes CDR1 ENHRY and CDR2 SYGVKD. The CDR3 consists of 15 residues. CDR3 in DNA: TGTGCCATCAGTGAGTCGAGCGGTAGCACAGATACGCAGTATTTT. Translating it yields CAISESSGSTDTQYF.

This chain connects TRBV5-1 to TRBJ2-3; TRBD1 agrees at 8 bases. The CDR3 is made up of 14 amino acids. Germline-derived CDR1 and CDR2 are SGHRS and YFSETQ. J was trimmed by 3 bases and V by 4 bases; bases with no gene match: 4. The CDR3 here is CASSDRQGTDTQYF. In DNA form, the CDR3 reads TGCGCCAGCAGCGACAGACAGGGGACAGATACGCAGTATTTT.

In nucleotides, the CDR3 is TGTGCCAGCAGCCCCAACAGGGAAGATACGCAGTATTTT. Translated: CASSPNREDTQYF. V usage is TRBV7-8 and J usage is TRBJ2-3, with TRBD1 as a possible D gene (6 bases). Trimming removed 5 bases at V and 5 bases at J, with 11 bases between. The CDR3 spans 13 residues. CDR1 is SGHVS and CDR2 is FQNEAQ in the germline V gene.

V gene TRBV18 combines with J gene TRBJ2-7, with TRBD2 identical over 14 bases. This CDR3 region has 15 residues. Trimming cost V 3 bases and J 2 bases; bases outside gene matches: 0. Germline CDR1 KGHSH, CDR2 LQKENI. This CDR3 is CASSPGLAGAYEQYF. The CDR3 DNA sequence: TGTGCCAGCTCACCGGGACTAGCGGGAGCCTACGAGCAGTACTTC.

The gene calls are TRBV4-2 and TRBJ1-5; 8 bases map to TRBD1. V lost 4 bases to trimming and J lost 6 bases; unmatched junction nucleotides: 11. CDR3 length equals 16 residues. The germline V gene encodes CDR1 LGHNA and CDR2 YNFKEQ. In DNA form, the CDR3 reads TGTGCCAGCAGCCCCCGGGACAGGAGGCAGGGTCAGCCCCAGCATTTT. Residues: CASSPRDRRQGQPQHF.

The rearrangement links TRBV6-4 to TRBJ2-1; possible D gene TRBD1, 5 bases. Germline V CDR1 and CDR2: MRHNA, SNTAGT. The ends were cut back, 3 bases at V and 5 bases at J, with 8 bases in the middle. The CDR3 is made up of 13 amino acids. The CDR3 loop is CASSEQDNNEQFF. CDR3 coding DNA: TGTGCCAGCAGTGAACAGGATAACAATGAGCAGTTCTTC.

The gene calls are TRBV7-6 and TRBJ2-1; tentatively, D is TRBD1 or TRBD2 (5 bases each). This CDR3 contains 14 residues. In germline, CDR1 is SGHVS, CDR2 FNYEAQ. Trimming took off 6 bases at V and 6 bases at J, with 15 bases between the two ends. CDR3 DNA: TGTGCCAGCAGGGGACCTTCCGTGGGCAATGAGCAGTTCTTC. Translating it yields CASRGPSVGNEQFF. Supplemented by reference TRBV7-6 and TRBJ2-1, the full variable domain reads GAGVSQSPRYKVTKRGQDVALRCDPISGHVSLYWYRQALGQGPEFLTYFNYEAQQDKSGLPNDRFSAERPEGSISTLTIQRTEQRDSAMYRCASRGPSVGNEQFFGPGTRLTVL.

CDR3 in amino acids: CASSPTIQETQYF. The CDR3 bases are TGTGCCAGCTCACCGACTATACAAGAGACCCAGTACTTC. The chain employs TRBV18 and TRBJ2-5; weak D call: TRBD2 (5 bases). V dropped 3 bases and J dropped 2 bases, with 7 bases sitting between them. The germline V gene encodes CDR1 KGHSH and CDR2 LQKENI. CDR3 length: 13 amino acids.

This clone occurred a few times. The chain is built from TRBV9 and TRBJ2-3; D unresolved. Germline-derived CDR1 and CDR2 are SGDLS and YYNGEE. This CDR3 is built from 14 residues. V was shortened by 4 bases and J by 6 bases, with 15 bases between the two germline ends. CDR3 nucleotide sequence: TGTGCCAGCAGCTTGGGGATGGGTGGCGATACGCAGTATTTT. Protein: CASSLGMGGDTQYF.

The chain recombines TRBV7-9 with TRBJ2-5, with D possibly TRBD1 on 5 matching bases. Trimming removed 5 bases from V and 2 bases from J, with 12 bases in between. Per the germline V gene, CDR1 is SEHNR and CDR2 is FQNEAQ (reference sequence). This CDR3 contains 14 residues. CDR3 region: CASSVRVSQETQYF. The CDR3 DNA sequence: TGTGCCAGCAGCGTCAGGGTCAGTCAAGAGACCCAGTACTTC.

The J gene is TRBJ2-2, the V gene TRBV28; no reliable D call. Trimming took off 2 bases at V and 3 bases at J, with 10 bases between the two ends. Germline V CDR1 and CDR2: MDHEN, SYDVKM. The CDR3 has 15 residues. The CDR3 protein is CASSLALGDTGELFF. The CDR3 DNA reads TGTGCCAGCAGTTTAGCCCTAGGCGACACCGGGGAGCTGTTTTTT. Looking up the rest from reference TRBV28 and TRBJ2-2 gives the full variable domain: DVKVTQSSRYLVKRTGEKVFLECVQDMDHENMFWYRQDPGLGLRLIYFSYDVKMKEKGDIPEGYSVSREKKERFSLILESASTNQTSMYLCASSLALGDTGELFFGEGSRLTVL.

The rearrangement joins TRBV2 to TRBJ2-7; 7 nucleotides align to TRBD2. CDR1 and CDR2 (germline): SNHLY, FYNNEI. After removal of 5 bases from V and 3 bases from J, the junction contained 10 bases not matched to a gene. The CDR3 contains 15 residues. DNA for the CDR3: TGTGCCAGCAGTCCCCTGGGAGGGAATAGCTACGAGCAGTACTTC. Its translation is CASSPLGGNSYEQYF.

The table lists this clone with a few counts. The chain recombines TRBV11-2 with TRBJ1-4; tentatively, D is TRBD1 (5 bases). The germline CDR1 and CDR2 sequences are SGHAT and FQNNGV. The ends were cut back, 1 base at V and 6 bases at J, with 12 bases in the middle. The CDR3 extends over 15 amino acids. The CDR3 DNA follows: TGTGCCAGCAGCTTAGGGGCAGGGAAGGATGAAAAACTGTTTTTT. This gives the protein CASSLGAGKDEKLFF. Full variable domain (remainder filled in from reference TRBV11-2 and TRBJ1-4): EAGVAQSPRYKIIEKRQSVAFWCNPISGHATLYWYQQILGQGPKLLIQFQNNGVVDDSQLPKDRFSAERLKGVDSTLKIQPAKLEDSAVYLCASSLGAGKDEKLFFGSGTQLSVL.

This clone is labeled as medium-sized. Other DNA sequences within the sample encode an identical CDR3. The chain has TRBV7-9 and TRBJ1-2; D remains ambiguous. CDR1 SEHNR and CDR2 FQNEAQ come from the germline V gene (reference sequence). The germline V and J ends were trimmed by 1 base and 2 bases, with 8 bases remaining between them. The CDR3 runs 14 residues. CDR3 loop: CASSLGSGNYGYTF. For the CDR3, the DNA is TGTGCCAGCAGCTTAGGATCAGGAAACTATGGCTACACCTTC. The complete variable domain, with remaining parts taken from reference TRBV7-9 and TRBJ1-2, reads DTGVSQNPRHKITKRGQNVTFRCDPISEHNRLYWYRQTLGQGPEFLTYFQNEAQLEKSRLLSDRFSAERPKGSFSTLEIQRTEQGDSAMYLCASSLGSGNYGYTFGSGTRLTVV.

The V and J genes are TRBV18 and TRBJ2-7; 7 positions match TRBD1. CDR3 length: 13 residues. Germline V gives CDR1 KGHSH, CDR2 LQKENI. Trimming took 4 bases from V and 2 from J; bases not matched to a gene: 2. This chain's CDR3 is CASSRDRAYEQYF. The DNA of the CDR3 is TGTGCCAGCTCACGGGACAGAGCCTACGAGCAGTACTTC.